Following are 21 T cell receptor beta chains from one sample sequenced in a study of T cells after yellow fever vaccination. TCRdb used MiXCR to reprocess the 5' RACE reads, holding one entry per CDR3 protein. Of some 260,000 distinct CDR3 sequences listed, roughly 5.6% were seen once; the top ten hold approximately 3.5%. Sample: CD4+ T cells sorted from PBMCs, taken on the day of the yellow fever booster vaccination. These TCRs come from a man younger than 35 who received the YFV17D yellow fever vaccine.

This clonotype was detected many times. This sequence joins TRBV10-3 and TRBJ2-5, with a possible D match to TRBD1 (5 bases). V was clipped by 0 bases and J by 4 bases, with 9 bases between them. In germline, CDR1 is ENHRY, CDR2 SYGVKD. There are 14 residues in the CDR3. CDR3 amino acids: CAISESVQGETQYF. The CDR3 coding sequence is TGTGCCATCAGTGAGTCGGTGCAGGGAGAGACCCAGTACTTC.

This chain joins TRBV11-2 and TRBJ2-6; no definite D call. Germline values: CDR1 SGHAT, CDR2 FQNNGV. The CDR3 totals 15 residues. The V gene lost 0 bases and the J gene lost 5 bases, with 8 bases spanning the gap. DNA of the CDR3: TGTGCCAGCAGCTTAGAGAGCCCGCGGGCCAACGTCCTGACTTTC. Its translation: CASSLESPRANVLTF.

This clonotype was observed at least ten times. The DNA for the CDR3 is TGCGCCAGCAGTGAATATCGGGTGGGGGAGCTGTTTTTT. Translating it yields CASSEYRVGELFF. The chain joins TRBV10-2 to TRBJ2-2, with D uncertain. Per germline, CDR1 WSHSY and CDR2 SAAADI. The CDR3 spans 13 residues. Between the trimmed V and J ends, which lost 3 bases and 8 bases, there was a span of 10 bases.

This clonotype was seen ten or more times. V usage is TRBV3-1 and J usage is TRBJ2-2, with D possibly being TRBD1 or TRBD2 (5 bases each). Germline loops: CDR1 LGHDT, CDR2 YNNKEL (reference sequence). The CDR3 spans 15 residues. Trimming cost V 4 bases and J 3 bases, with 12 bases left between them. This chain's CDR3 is CASSRFMGDTGELFF. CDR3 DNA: TGTGCCAGCAGCCGATTTATGGGGGACACCGGGGAGCTGTTTTTT.

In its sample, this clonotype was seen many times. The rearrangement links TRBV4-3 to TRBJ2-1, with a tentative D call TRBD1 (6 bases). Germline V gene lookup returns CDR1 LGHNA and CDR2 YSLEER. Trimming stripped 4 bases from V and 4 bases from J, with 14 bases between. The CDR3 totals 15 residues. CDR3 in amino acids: CASSPTGRSYNEQFF. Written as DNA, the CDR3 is TGCGCCAGCAGCCCCACAGGGAGATCGTACAATGAGCAGTTCTTC.

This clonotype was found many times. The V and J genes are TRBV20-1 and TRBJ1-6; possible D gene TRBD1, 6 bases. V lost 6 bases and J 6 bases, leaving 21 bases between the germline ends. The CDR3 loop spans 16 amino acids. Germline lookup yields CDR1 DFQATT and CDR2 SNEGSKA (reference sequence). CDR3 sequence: CSAAAGEQGGNSPLHF. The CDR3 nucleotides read TGCAGTGCCGCCGCGGGTGAACAGGGTGGTAATTCACCCCTCCACTTT.

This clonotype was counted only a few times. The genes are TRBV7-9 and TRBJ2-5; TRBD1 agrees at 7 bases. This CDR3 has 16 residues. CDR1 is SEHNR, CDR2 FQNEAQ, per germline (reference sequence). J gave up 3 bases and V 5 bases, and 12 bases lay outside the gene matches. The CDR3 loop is CASSTRQGVWEETQYF. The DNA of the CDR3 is TGTGCCAGCAGCACGAGACAGGGCGTTTGGGAAGAGACCCAGTACTTC.

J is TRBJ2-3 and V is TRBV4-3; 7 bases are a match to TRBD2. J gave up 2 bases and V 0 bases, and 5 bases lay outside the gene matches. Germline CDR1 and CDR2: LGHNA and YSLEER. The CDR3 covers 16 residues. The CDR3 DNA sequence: TGCGCCAGCAGCCAAGATCCAAGCGGGGACACAGATACGCAGTATTTT. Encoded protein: CASSQDPSGDTDTQYF.

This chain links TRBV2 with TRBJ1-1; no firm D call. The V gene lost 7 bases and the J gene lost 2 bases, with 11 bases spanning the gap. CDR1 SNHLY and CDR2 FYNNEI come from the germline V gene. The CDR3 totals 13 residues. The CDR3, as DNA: TGTGCCAGCACGAACAGACCCAACACTGAAGCTTTCTTT. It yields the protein CASTNRPNTEAFF.

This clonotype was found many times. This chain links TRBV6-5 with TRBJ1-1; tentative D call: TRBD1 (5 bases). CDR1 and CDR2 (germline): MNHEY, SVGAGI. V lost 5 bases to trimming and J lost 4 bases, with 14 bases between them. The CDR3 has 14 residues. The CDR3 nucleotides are TGTGCCAGCAGTCAGACAGAGTCGGTCACTGAAGCTTTCTTT. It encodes CASSQTESVTEAFF.

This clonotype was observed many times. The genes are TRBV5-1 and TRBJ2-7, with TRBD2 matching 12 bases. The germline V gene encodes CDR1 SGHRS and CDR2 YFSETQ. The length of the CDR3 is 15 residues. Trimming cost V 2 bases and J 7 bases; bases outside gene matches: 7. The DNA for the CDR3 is TGCGCCAGCAGCTTCGGGACTAGCGGGTTAGAGGAGCAGTACGTC. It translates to CASSFGTSGLEEQYV.

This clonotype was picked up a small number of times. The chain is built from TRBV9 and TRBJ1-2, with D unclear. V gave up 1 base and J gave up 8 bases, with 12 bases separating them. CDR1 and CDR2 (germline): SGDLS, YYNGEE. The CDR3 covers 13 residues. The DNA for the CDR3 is TGTGCCAGCAGCGTATCGTCCCTGGGCGGCTACACCTTC. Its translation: CASSVSSLGGYTF.

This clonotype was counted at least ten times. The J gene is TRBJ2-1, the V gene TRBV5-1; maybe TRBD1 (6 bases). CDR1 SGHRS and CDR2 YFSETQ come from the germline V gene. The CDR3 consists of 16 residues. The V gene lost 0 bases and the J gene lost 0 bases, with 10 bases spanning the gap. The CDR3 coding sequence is TGCGCCAGCAGCTTGGATGGACAGAGCTCCTACAATGAGCAGTTCTTC. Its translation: CASSLDGQSSYNEQFF.

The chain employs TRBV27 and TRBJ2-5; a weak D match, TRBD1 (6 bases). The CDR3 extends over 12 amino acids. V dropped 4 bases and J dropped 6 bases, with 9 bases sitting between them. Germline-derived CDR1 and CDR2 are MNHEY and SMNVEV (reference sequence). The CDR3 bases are TGTGCCAGCAGTTCCGACAGGCAGACCCAGTACTTC. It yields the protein CASSSDRQTQYF.

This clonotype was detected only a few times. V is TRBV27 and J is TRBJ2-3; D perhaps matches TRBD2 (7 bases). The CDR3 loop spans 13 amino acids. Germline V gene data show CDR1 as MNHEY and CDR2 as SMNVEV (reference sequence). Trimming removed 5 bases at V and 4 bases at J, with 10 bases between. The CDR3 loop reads CASSVGGADTQYF. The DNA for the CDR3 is TGTGCCAGCAGTGTAGGGGGGGCAGATACGCAGTATTTT.

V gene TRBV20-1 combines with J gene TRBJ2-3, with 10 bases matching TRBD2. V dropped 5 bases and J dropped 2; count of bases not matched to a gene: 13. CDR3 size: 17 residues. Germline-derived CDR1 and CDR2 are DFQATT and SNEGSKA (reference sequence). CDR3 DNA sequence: TGCAGTGCTCGACTACCGCTAGCGGGGGTGGTCACAGATACGCAGTATTTT. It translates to CSARLPLAGVVTDTQYF.

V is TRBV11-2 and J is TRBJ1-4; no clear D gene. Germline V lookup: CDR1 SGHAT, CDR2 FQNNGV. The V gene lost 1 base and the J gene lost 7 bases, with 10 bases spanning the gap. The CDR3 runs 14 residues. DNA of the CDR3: TGTGCCAGCAGCTTAGCAGTCTTCAGTGAAAAACTGTTTTTT. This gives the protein CASSLAVFSEKLFF.

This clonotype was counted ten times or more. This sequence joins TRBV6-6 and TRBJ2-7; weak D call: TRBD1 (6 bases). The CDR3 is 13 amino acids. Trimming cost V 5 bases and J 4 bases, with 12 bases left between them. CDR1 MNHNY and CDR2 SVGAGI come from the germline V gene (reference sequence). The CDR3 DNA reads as TGTGCCAGCAGTAAGGGGGTGGGGTACGAGCAGTACTTC. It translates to CASSKGVGYEQYF.

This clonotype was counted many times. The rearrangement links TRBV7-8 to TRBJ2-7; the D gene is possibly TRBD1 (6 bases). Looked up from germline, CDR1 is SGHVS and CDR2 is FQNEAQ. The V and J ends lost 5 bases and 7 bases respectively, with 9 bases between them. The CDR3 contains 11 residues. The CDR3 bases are TGTGCCAGCAGCCTCGACAGGGAGCAGTACTTC. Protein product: CASSLDREQYF.

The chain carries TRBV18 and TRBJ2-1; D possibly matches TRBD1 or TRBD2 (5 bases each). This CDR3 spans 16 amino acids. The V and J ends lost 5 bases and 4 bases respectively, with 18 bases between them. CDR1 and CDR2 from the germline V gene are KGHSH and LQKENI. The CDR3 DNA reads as TGTGCCAGCTCAACGAGAAGGGGTACGGGGTACAATGAGCAGTTCTTC. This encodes CASSTRRGTGYNEQFF.

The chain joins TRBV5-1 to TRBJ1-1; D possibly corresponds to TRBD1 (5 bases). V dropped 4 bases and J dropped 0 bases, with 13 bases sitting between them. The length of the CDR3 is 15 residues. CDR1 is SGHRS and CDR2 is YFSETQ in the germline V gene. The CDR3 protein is CASSTGTDMNTEAFF. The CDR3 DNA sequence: TGCGCCAGCAGCACCGGGACGGACATGAACACTGAAGCTTTCTTT.